A selection of T cell receptor beta chains follows, all from one sample in a study of liver allograft versus peripheral blood T cells. TCRdb analysed the reads with MiXCR anew, one entry per CDR3 protein. Counted here are about 6,600 distinct CDR3 sequences, around 15% occurring once; the ten biggest clones make up 3%. The receptors derive from a human patient who had a liver transplant. Some T cells could come from the graft donor. The CDR3 runs from the conserved cysteine through the conserved F or W. A D gene is named only where the DNA matches it firmly. The size of a clone is reported for some rows only, either as once, few or many, or as a class for expanded clones.

v_gene	abundance	j_gene	d_gene	CDR3nt	CDR3aa
TRBV7-3	many	TRBJ1-3	TRBD1	TGTGCCAGCAGCTTAACGGGACAGGCACTTTCTAATAGCTCTGGAAACACCATATATTTT	CASSLTGQALSNSSGNTIYF
TRBV13	medium-sized	TRBJ2-5	TRBD2	TGTGCCAGCAGCCTTTCTAGCGGAGTATACCAAGAGACCCAGTACTTC	CASSLSSGVYQETQYF
TRBV27	medium-sized	TRBJ2-5	TRBD2	TGTGCCAGCAGTTTATCAGGCGGGAGGGCCCGAGAGACCCAGTACTTC	CASSLSGGRARETQYF
TRBV12-3/TRBV12-4	-	TRBJ2-7	-	TGTGCCAGCAGTTTACGGCAGGACTACGAGCAGTACTTC	CASSLRQDYEQYF
TRBV28	-	TRBJ1-1	TRBD1	TGTGCCAGCAGTCCACGACAGGGGTACACTGAAGCTTTCTTT	CASSPRQGYTEAFF
TRBV7-9	medium-sized	TRBJ2-7	-	TGTGCCAGCAGCTTATTAACGGCCTACGAGCAGTACTTC	CASSLLTAYEQYF
TRBV10-2	-	TRBJ1-2	-	TGCGCCAGCAGCAGTAAGGTGGATGGCTACACCTTC	CASSSKVDGYTF
TRBV9	-	TRBJ2-2	TRBD1	TGTGCCAGCAGCGTCCAGGGGGTTATCGCCGGGGAGCTGTTTTTT	CASSVQGVIAGELFF
TRBV6-5	medium-sized	TRBJ2-7	-	TGTGCCAGCCGGTTACCGGGTCGCTACGAGCAGTACTTC	CASRLPGRYEQYF
TRBV19	medium-sized	TRBJ2-7	-	TGTGCCAGTAGTGCTCCAAACCCCCCGGCGTCATACGAGCAGTACTTC	CASSAPNPPASYEQYF
TRBV7-9	few	TRBJ2-5	-	TGTGCCAGCAGCCTAGACGGCCCTATGGCGCAGACCCAGTACTTC	CASSLDGPMAQTQYF
TRBV10-1	-	TRBJ2-4	-	TGCGCCAGCAGTCGGGCCGGAGGAGCCAAAAACATTCAGTACTTC	CASSRAGGAKNIQYF
TRBV30	-	TRBJ2-5	-	TGTGCCACCCGCGGAGATGCGGAGACCCAGTACTTC	CATRGDAETQYF
TRBV29-1	medium-sized	TRBJ1-1	-	TGCAGCGTTGAAAGAGGACAGAACACTGAAGCTTTCTTT	CSVERGQNTEAFF
TRBV19	medium-sized	TRBJ1-5	-	TGTGCCAGTAGTCCCGGACCGCCGGATCAGCCCCAGCATTTT	CASSPGPPDQPQHF
TRBV28	medium-sized	TRBJ1-2	-	TGTGCCAGCAGTGACGCAACTAACTATGGCTACACCTTC	CASSDATNYGYTF
TRBV12-3/TRBV12-4	few	TRBJ2-7	TRBD1	TGTGCCAGCAGCGTTGTAGGGACAGGGACCTCCTACGAGCAGTACTTC	CASSVVGTGTSYEQYF
TRBV20-1	-	TRBJ2-3	TRBD1	TGCAGTGCATGGACAGGGGGTGCCACAGATACGCAGTATTTT	CSAWTGGATDTQYF
TRBV6-5	medium-sized	TRBJ1-5	TRBD1	TGTGCCAGCAGTAAAAAGGGGGCTCTAAGCAATCAGCCCCAGCATTTT	CASSKKGALSNQPQHF
TRBV20-1	medium-sized	TRBJ1-6	TRBD1	TGCAGTGCTAGACCAGGCGGGACAGCGATTAATTCACCCCTCCACTTT	CSARPGGTAINSPLHF
TRBV5-5	-	TRBJ2-2	-	TGTGCCAGCAGCTTGGGGGGCAGTCAATTTACGAACACCGGGGAGCTGTTTTTT	CASSLGGSQFTNTGELFF
TRBV19	medium-sized	TRBJ2-7	-	TGTGCCAGTAGTATGCCCAATCGAGGGGTTTACGAGCAGTACTTC	CASSMPNRGVYEQYF
TRBV5-5	medium-sized	TRBJ1-4	-	TGTGCCAGCAGCTTTGGGAGTGCAACTAATGAAAAACTGTTTTTT	CASSFGSATNEKLFF
TRBV5-4	many	TRBJ1-2	TRBD1	TGTGCCAGCTATAGCTTGGATCAGGGGGTATTGAGTTTGAATGGCTACACCTTC	CASYSLDQGVLSLNGYTF
TRBV19	medium-sized	TRBJ2-7	TRBD1	TGTGCCAGTAGTATAGGAGTCGGGACAGGGATCTACGAGCAGTACTTC	CASSIGVGTGIYEQYF
TRBV9	few	TRBJ1-6	-	TGTGCCAGCAGCGTAGGACTAGGACCCCTCCACTTT	CASSVGLGPLHF
TRBV20-1	-	TRBJ2-1	TRBD2	TGCAGTGCTAGACGAGACACTAGCGGGACCTACAATGAGCAGTTCTTC	CSARRDTSGTYNEQFF
TRBV19	many	TRBJ2-3	TRBD1	TGTGCCAGTAGTCTCCGGGACAGGGGCGTAACAGATACGCAGTATTTT	CASSLRDRGVTDTQYF
TRBV6-6	medium-sized	TRBJ1-4	TRBD1	TGTGCCAGCAGTTCAAACCCCTCGACAGGGGGCAGGTGGGAAAAACTGTTTTTT	CASSSNPSTGGRWEKLFF
TRBV6-1	-	TRBJ2-5	-	TGTGCCAGCAGTGCCAGGGAAGAGGAGACCCAGTACTTC	CASSAREEETQYF
TRBV25-1	-	TRBJ2-3	TRBD2	TGTGCCAGCAGTGGATCCGGGACTAGCGGGGGTGGGGATACGCAGTATTTT	CASSGSGTSGGGDTQYF
TRBV27	few	TRBJ2-7	TRBD1	TGTGCCAGCAGTTTTGACAGGGTGCTCTACGAGCAGTACTTC	CASSFDRVLYEQYF
TRBV19	medium-sized	TRBJ2-5	-	TGTGCCAGTAGTAGATCGGGAGTGGGGGAGACCCAGTACTTC	CASSRSGVGETQYF
TRBV14	medium-sized	TRBJ1-2	-	TGTGCCAGCAGCCTGTACCAAAGTGAATGGGGCTACACCTTC	CASSLYQSEWGYTF
TRBV19	-	TRBJ2-7	TRBD2	TGTGCCAGTAGTACCCTTACTAGCGGGATTACCTACGAGCAGTACTTC	CASSTLTSGITYEQYF
TRBV6-5	many	TRBJ1-5	-	TGTGCCAGCAGTTACGGGGGGCAACAGCCCCAGCATTTT	CASSYGGQQPQHF
TRBV6-1	medium-sized	TRBJ1-6	-	TGTGCCAGCAGTGAATCCTGGAATTCACCCCTCCACTTT	CASSESWNSPLHF
TRBV19	medium-sized	TRBJ2-7	TRBD1	TGTGCCAGTAGTATGGGGGACAGGGAGTTGGGCGAGCAGTACTTC	CASSMGDRELGEQYF
TRBV29-1	medium-sized	TRBJ2-7	-	TGCAGCGTTGCGGGCAGCTCCTACGAGCAGTACTTC	CSVAGSSYEQYF
TRBV3-1	few	TRBJ2-5	TRBD1	TGTGCCAGCAGCGGACAGGTCCAAGAGACCCAGTACTTC	CASSGQVQETQYF
TRBV11-3	-	TRBJ2-5	TRBD1	TGTGCCAGCAGCCCGAAAGGACAGGGGCTGGGGGAGACCCAGTACTTC	CASSPKGQGLGETQYF
TRBV6-6	many	TRBJ2-2	TRBD1	TGTGCCAGCACCGGACAGGGTCCCACCGGGGAGCTGTTTTTT	CASTGQGPTGELFF
TRBV13	medium-sized	TRBJ2-7	-	TGTGCCAGCAGCATTTACAGGGAGGGCTCCTACGAGCAGTACTTC	CASSIYREGSYEQYF
TRBV9	few	TRBJ1-5	-	TGTGCCAGCAGCCCGAGGGATTGGGATCAGCCCCAGCATTTT	CASSPRDWDQPQHF
TRBV4-1	-	TRBJ1-3	-	TGCGCCAGCAGCCCCGGGCCGGAGGGGACCTCTGGAAACACCATATATTTT	CASSPGPEGTSGNTIYF
TRBV5-5	many	TRBJ2-1	TRBD1	TGTGCCAGCAGCCTTACAGGGGGCACCTACAATGAGCAGTTCTTC	CASSLTGGTYNEQFF
TRBV20-1	-	TRBJ2-7	TRBD2	TGCAGTGCTAACCCCACTAGCGACTCCTACGAGCAGTACTTC	CSANPTSDSYEQYF
TRBV5-4	medium-sized	TRBJ1-1	-	TGTGCCAGCAGCTTTGACGAACAGCCAGAAGCTTTCTTT	CASSFDEQPEAFF
TRBV12-3/TRBV12-4	few	TRBJ1-5	-	TGTGCCAGCAGTTTAGAGCTCTTCGGTCAGCCCCAGCATTTT	CASSLELFGQPQHF
TRBV6-1	large	TRBJ1-6	-	TGTGCCAGCAGTCCTCGGCCAGGCCCTAATTCACCCCTCCACTTT	CASSPRPGPNSPLHF